This record covers a single T cell receptor (beta chain). The antigen is not known. The sample comes from a study of T cell responses to AZD1222 COVID-19 vaccine. Findings and caveats of the study: Recipients of two AZD1222 doses showed rising Spike-specific TCR breadth and depth. Sampled repertoires all dated from after the peak T cell response.

Sequenced by immunoSEQ multiplex PCR; TCRdb stores in-frame clones only, minus some. The profile shows 150,000 to 200,000 clones, about 89% of them singletons. The TCR comes from an adult who received the AZD1222 COVID-19 vaccine. Specimen: peripheral blood, collected 28 days after the second AZD1222 dose.

The CDR3 region is CATSDPGPGGNYGYTF. The CDR3 region has the DNA TGTGCCACCAGTGACCCAGGACCAGGGGGTAACTATGGCTACACCTTC. The V and J genes are TRBV24-1 and TRBJ1-2; 7 nucleotides align to TRBD1. The CDR3 runs 16 residues. The J segment lost 1 base and the V segment lost 4 bases, leaving 8 bases of the junction unmatched. The V gene's germline CDR1 is KGHDR and CDR2 SFDVKD.